Each of the 20 T cell receptor beta chains below was sequenced from the same sample in a study of blood T cell repertoires in COVID-19. The protocol was immunoSEQ multiplex PCR, while the TCRdb copy is restricted to in-frame clones and leaves out a portion. The sample yields about 100,000 clones, over 75% seen once. Sequencing was performed on peripheral blood. The receptor source for this set is a woman in her sixties or seventies with acute or convalescent COVID-19.

This chain joins TRBV5-1 and TRBJ2-3; D ambiguous. The length of the CDR3 is 13 residues. The germline V gene encodes CDR1 SGHRS and CDR2 YFSETQ. Trimming took 6 bases from V and 5 from J, leaving 13 bases between them. CDR3 region: CASNSGEGDTQYF. CDR3 in DNA: TGCGCCAGCAACTCAGGCGAAGGAGATACGCAGTATTTT. Based on the CDR3 plus reference TRBV5-1 and TRBJ2-3, the full variable domain is KAGVTQTPRYLIKTRGQQVTLSCSPISGHRSVSWYQQTPGQGLQFLFEYFSETQRNKGNFPGRFSGRQFSNSRSEMNVSTLELGDSALYLCASNSGEGDTQYFGPGTRLTVL.

The V call is TRBV24-1, the J call TRBJ2-2, with 8 bases matching TRBD1. The germline V gene encodes CDR1 KGHDR and CDR2 SFDVKD. V shed 5 bases and J 0 bases; nucleotides not matched to a gene: 10. The CDR3 has 18 amino acids. CDR3 nucleotides: TGTGCCACCAGTGCCCTCCTAGGACAGGGCTCGAACACCGGGGAGCTGTTTTTT. Translated, it gives CATSALLGQGSNTGELFF.

The chain's CDR3 is CASSFTTGPEAFF. CDR3 sequence (DNA): TGTGCCAGCAGCTTCACGACAGGGCCTGAAGCTTTCTTT. V gene TRBV5-6 combines with J gene TRBJ1-1; TRBD1 aligns across 7 bases. The CDR3 covers 13 residues. Germline V CDR1 and CDR2: SGHDT, YYEEEE. V was clipped by 2 bases and J by 6 bases; unmatched bases: 4.

This sequence joins TRBV15 and TRBJ2-4, with TRBD1 matching over 10 bases. From germline, CDR1 is LNHNV and CDR2 YYDKDF (reference sequence). The CDR3 contains 18 residues. After removal of 3 bases from V and 3 bases from J, the junction contained 11 bases not matched to a gene. CDR3 sequence (DNA): TGTGCCACCAGCAGCGACACAGACAGGGGGCTTGACAAAAACATTCAGTACTTC. It translates to CATSSDTDRGLDKNIQYF.

This chain links TRBV18 with TRBJ2-2; no reliable D call. The CDR3 has 13 amino acids. The V end lost 3 bases, the J end lost 7 bases, and 9 bases lay between the germline ends. The V gene's germline CDR1 is KGHSH and CDR2 LQKENI. The CDR3 coding sequence is TGTGCCAGCTCACCCAAGGAGATCGGGGAGCTGTTTTTT. Its translation is CASSPKEIGELFF.

This clone was counted between two and nine times. This chain uses TRBV12-3 or TRBV12-4 with TRBJ1-1; D gene uncertain. V lost 3 bases, J lost 3 bases, and 8 bases lay in between. The CDR3 contains 13 residues. The CDR3 is CASSFMADTEAFF. CDR3 sequence (DNA): TGTGCCAGCAGTTTTATGGCGGACACTGAAGCTTTCTTT.

J is TRBJ2-3 and V is TRBV6-4; 8 bases match TRBD1. CDR1 is MRHNA, CDR2 SNTAGT, per germline. J gave up 7 bases and V 3 bases, and 15 bases lay outside the gene matches. The length of the CDR3 is 17 residues. The CDR3 is CASSEKRQGLQGYTQYF. CDR3 nucleotides: TGTGCCAGCAGTGAAAAAAGACAGGGGCTCCAAGGATATACGCAGTATTTT.

The chain combines TRBV7-2 with TRBJ2-6; D gene uncertain. The V end was cut by 3 bases, the J end by 1 base, with 4 bases between. The CDR3 is 14 amino acids. Germline CDR1 SGHTA, CDR2 FQGNSA. CDR3 protein: CASSFLSGANVLTF. CDR3 coding DNA: TGTGCCAGCAGCTTCTTGTCTGGGGCCAACGTCCTGACTTTC.

The chain uses TRBV4-1 and TRBJ2-1, with D tentatively TRBD2 (5 bases). The germline V gene has CDR1 MGHRA and CDR2 YSYEKL. V lost 6 bases and J lost 8, with 20 bases in between. This CDR3 is 15 amino acids long. The CDR3 DNA reads as TGCGCCAGCAGTCGTAGCGAGACAACGTCAGATGAGCAGTTCTTC. The encoded protein is CASSRSETTSDEQFF.

The chain is built from TRBV10-2 and TRBJ2-1, with TRBD2 matching 13 bases. V trimming: 4 bases; J trimming: 3 bases; junction bases outside the gene matches: 9. The CDR3 runs to 18 residues. Germline V gene data show CDR1 as WSHSY and CDR2 as SAAADI. CDR3 nucleotides: TGCGCCAGCAGTGTGACGGCCGGGACTAGCGGGATCTACAATGAGCAGTTCTTC. It encodes CASSVTAGTSGIYNEQFF.

This sequence joins TRBV28 and TRBJ2-1, with 10 bases lining up with TRBD2. V lost 6 bases to trimming and J lost 8 bases; unmatched junction nucleotides: 10. CDR3 size: 15 residues. The germline CDR1 and CDR2 sequences are MDHEN and SYDVKM. CDR3 DNA sequence: TGTGCCAGCAGATCGAGCGGGAGGGGGGTCGATGAGCAGTTCTTC. It translates to CASRSSGRGVDEQFF.

The rearrangement uses TRBV28 and TRBJ2-1; 7 bases line up with TRBD2. After removal of 2 bases from V and 3 bases from J, the junction contained 10 bases not matched to a gene. Germline V gene data show CDR1 as MDHEN and CDR2 as SYDVKM. The CDR3 consists of 17 residues. The CDR3: CASSLESGMGGYNEQFF. Written as DNA, the CDR3 is TGTGCCAGCAGTTTAGAAAGCGGGATGGGGGGCTACAATGAGCAGTTCTTC.

This clone was seen a single time. The CDR3 DNA follows: TGTGCCAGCAGCTTAGGGGGGGTAGGGGAAAAACTGTTTTTT. Protein sequence: CASSLGGVGEKLFF. This chain uses TRBV11-2 with TRBJ1-4, with D tentatively TRBD1 (5 bases). This CDR3 comprises 14 residues. Germline V lookup: CDR1 SGHAT, CDR2 FQNNGV. Between the trimmed V and J ends, which lost 1 base and 8 bases, there was a span of 11 bases.

The chain uses TRBV13 and TRBJ2-3, with D possibly being TRBD1 (7 bases). This CDR3 is built from 12 residues. Trimming took off 1 base at V and 11 bases at J, with 10 bases between the two ends. Germline loops: CDR1 PRHDT, CDR2 FYEKMQ (reference sequence). The CDR3 DNA reads as TGTGCCAGCAGCTTAGTCAGGGGGGAGCAGTATTTT. Its translation: CASSLVRGEQYF.

The rearrangement joins TRBV28 to TRBJ2-3, with 13 bases aligning to TRBD2. The CDR3 spans 19 residues. From germline, CDR1 is MDHEN and CDR2 SYDVKM. V dropped 1 base and J dropped 10; count of bases not matched to a gene: 17. The CDR3 spells CASSLSPGLAGHTLRPQYF. In DNA form, the CDR3 reads TGTGCCAGCAGTTTATCACCGGGACTAGCGGGGCACACTTTACGGCCGCAGTATTTT.

This clone was recorded once. This chain uses TRBV30 with TRBJ2-3, with 13 bases matching TRBD2. The V gene end was trimmed by 3 bases and the J gene end by 2 bases; junction bases not matched to a gene: 5. In germline, CDR1 is GTSNPN, CDR2 SVGIG (reference sequence). The CDR3 contains 16 residues. In DNA form, the CDR3 reads TGTGCCTGGAGCCCGGGGACTAGCGGGGTCACAGATACGCAGTATTTT. It translates to CAWSPGTSGVTDTQYF.

This rearrangement joins TRBV6-2 or TRBV6-3 to TRBJ2-5, with TRBD1 matching over 7 bases. Germline values: CDR1 MNHEY, CDR2 SVGEGT. The V gene end was trimmed by 2 bases and the J gene end by 7 bases; junction bases not matched to a gene: 4. This CDR3 contains 13 residues. The DNA for the CDR3 is TGTGCCAGCAGTTACAACAGGGGTGGGACCCAGTACTTC. It specifies CASSYNRGGTQYF.

The chain combines TRBV24-1 with TRBJ1-1; possible D gene TRBD1, 6 bases. This CDR3 is 12 amino acids long. Trimming took 1 base from V and 7 from J, leaving 6 bases between them. Germline V gene lookup returns CDR1 KGHDR and CDR2 SFDVKD. CDR3 DNA sequence: TGTGCCACCAGTGATTTACAGGGTGAAGCTTTCTTT. Translated: CATSDLQGEAFF.

This clone has a single count. The chain combines TRBV27 with TRBJ2-7, with TRBD2 identical over 8 bases. With 5 bases clipped from V and 0 bases from J, the junction kept 3 bases outside the gene matches. This CDR3 comprises 14 residues. Germline loops: CDR1 MNHEY, CDR2 SMNVEV (reference sequence). The CDR3 nucleotides read TGTGCCAGCAGTCTAGCGGGTAGCTCCTACGAGCAGTACTTC. Amino acid sequence: CASSLAGSSYEQYF.

J is TRBJ2-7 and V is TRBV30, with D maybe TRBD1 (6 bases). Germline CDR1 and CDR2: GTSNPN and SVGIG (reference sequence). The V and J ends lost 3 bases and 3 bases respectively, with 12 bases between them. The CDR3 totals 13 residues. For the CDR3, the DNA is TGTGCCTGGAGACAAACAGGGAGCTACGAGCAGTACTTC. As protein: CAWRQTGSYEQYF. Looking up the rest from reference TRBV30 and TRBJ2-7 gives the full variable domain: SQTIHQWPATLVQPVGSPLSLECTVEGTSNPNLYWYRQAAGRGLQLLFYSVGIGQISSEVPQNLSASRPQDRQFILSSKKLLLSDSGFYLCAWRQTGSYEQYFGPGTRLTVT.